These 18 T cell receptor beta chains were sequenced from one sample in a study of blood T cell repertoires in COVID-19. Profiling relied on immunoSEQ multiplex PCR, and the TCRdb table lists in-frame clones only, not all of them. The sample has approximately 240,000 clones; 75% to 95% are singletons. Sequences were obtained from PBMCs or T cells enriched from blood (not recorded which). The source of these receptors is a woman aged 18-30 years who had recovered from COVID-19.

CDR3 in DNA: TGTGCCAGCTCACCGTGGCGGGAGATGGCCGGGGAGCTGTTTTTT. Amino acids: CASSPWREMAGELFF. The chain recombines TRBV18 with TRBJ2-2; 7 nucleotides agree with TRBD2. This CDR3 spans 15 amino acids. The J segment lost 6 bases and the V segment lost 3 bases, leaving 7 bases of the junction unmatched. Germline assignment: CDR1 KGHSH and CDR2 LQKENI.

This chain links TRBV27 with TRBJ1-1, with 7 bases fitting TRBD1. This CDR3 comprises 15 residues. Trimming removed 5 bases from V and 0 bases from J; junction bases left unmatched: 6. Germline values: CDR1 MNHEY, CDR2 SMNVEV (reference sequence). DNA for the CDR3: TGTGCCAGCAGTCCCGGAGACAGGGTGAACACTGAAGCTTTCTTT. Translation: CASSPGDRVNTEAFF.

This chain uses TRBV19 with TRBJ1-5, with D hard to call. The CDR3 has 15 amino acids. Germline V CDR1 and CDR2: LNHDA, SQIVND (reference sequence). V dropped 1 base and J dropped 0 bases, with 7 bases sitting between them. The CDR3: CASSIVGISNQPQHF. Written as DNA, the CDR3 is TGTGCCAGTAGTATAGTCGGGATTAGCAATCAGCCCCAGCATTTT.

V usage is TRBV5-1 and J usage is TRBJ2-3, with 12 bases aligning to TRBD2. Trimming cost V 4 bases and J 1 base; bases outside gene matches: 10. The CDR3 runs 18 residues. Germline assignment: CDR1 SGHRS and CDR2 YFSETQ. The CDR3 region has the DNA TGCGCCAGCAGCCGGTCTAGCGGGGGGGCCCGAGGCACAGATACGCAGTATTTT. Its translation: CASSRSSGGARGTDTQYF. Full variable domain (remainder filled in from reference TRBV5-1 and TRBJ2-3): KAGVTQTPRYLIKTRGQQVTLSCSPISGHRSVSWYQQTPGQGLQFLFEYFSETQRNKGNFPGRFSGRQFSNSRSEMNVSTLELGDSALYLCASSRSSGGARGTDTQYFGPGTRLTVL.

The chain joins TRBV28 to TRBJ1-6, with no clear D. This CDR3 region has 15 residues. The germline V gene has CDR1 MDHEN and CDR2 SYDVKM. Trimming pared 4 bases from V and 4 bases from J, leaving 11 bases between. As DNA, the CDR3 is TGTGCCAGCAGTTCTCCGGGGTCTTATAATTCACCCCTCCACTTT. Translated, it gives CASSSPGSYNSPLHF.

The sample holds one count of this clone. V is TRBV3-1 (or the pseudogene TRBV3-2) and J is TRBJ1-2; maybe TRBD1 (5 bases). V lost 1 base to trimming and J lost 8 bases, with 8 bases between them. The CDR3 has 12 residues. Germline CDR1 and CDR2: LGHDT and YNNKEL (reference sequence). CDR3 DNA: TGTGCCAGCAGCCAAGGGGCAGGGGGCTACACCTTC. It encodes CASSQGAGGYTF.

This rearrangement joins TRBV7-3 to TRBJ1-4, with no clear D. The V gene's germline CDR1 is SGHTA and CDR2 FQGTGA. The ends were cut back, 5 bases at V and 7 bases at J, with 14 bases in the middle. CDR3 length: 14 residues. The DNA of the CDR3 is TGTGCCAGCAGCCCCGACGGCGGGAGTGAAAAACTGTTTTTT. It translates to CASSPDGGSEKLFF.

The J gene is TRBJ2-3, the V gene TRBV6-1; 7 bases match TRBD2. The ends lost 4 bases at V and 5 bases at J; junction bases unmatched: 24. Germline-derived CDR1 and CDR2 are MNHNS and SASEGT. The CDR3 is made up of 20 amino acids. CDR3 nucleotide sequence: TGTGCCAGCAGTGGGGACTCCAAGGTGGGCGGGAGTGGAGTAGGAGATACGCAGTATTTT. As protein: CASSGDSKVGGSGVGDTQYF.

The chain employs TRBV6-6 and TRBJ2-2, with D maybe TRBD2 (5 bases). The germline V and J ends were trimmed by 5 bases and 5 bases, with 15 bases remaining between them. The CDR3 loop spans 15 amino acids. Germline assignment: CDR1 MNHNY and CDR2 SVGAGI (reference sequence). The CDR3 is CASSTPLASTGELFF. DNA of the CDR3: TGTGCCAGCAGTACCCCCCTAGCCAGTACCGGGGAGCTGTTTTTT.

The rearrangement joins TRBV3-1 (or the pseudogene TRBV3-2) to TRBJ2-7, with 7 bases lining up with TRBD2. Germline values: CDR1 LGHDT, CDR2 YNNKEL (reference sequence). The CDR3 is made up of 15 amino acids. Trimming cost V 1 base and J 6 bases; bases outside gene matches: 9. The CDR3 DNA is TGTGCCAGCAGCCAAGCTCGGGGAGGGCCTCCCGAGCAGTACTTC. This translates into CASSQARGGPPEQYF.

This clone was seen a handful of times. The V gene is TRBV7-9, the J gene TRBJ1-4, with a tentative D call TRBD1 (6 bases). Germline values: CDR1 SEHNR, CDR2 FQNEAQ (reference sequence). The CDR3 totals 16 residues. V was pared by 2 bases and J by 6 bases, with 16 bases between. The CDR3 sequence: CASSLQGTTKDEKLFF. DNA of the CDR3: TGTGCCAGCAGCTTACAGGGGACGACTAAGGATGAAAAACTGTTTTTT.

The J gene is TRBJ1-2, the V gene TRBV28, with unresolved D. Germline V gene data show CDR1 as MDHEN and CDR2 as SYDVKM. The CDR3 length is 15 residues. V was cut by 6 bases and J by 4 bases, with 18 bases left in between. The CDR3 DNA follows: TGTGCCAGCAGCCCGGGAGTATCGCGAGGCTATGGCTACACCTTC. Its translation: CASSPGVSRGYGYTF.

The chain carries TRBV18 and TRBJ2-2; 8 bases are shared with TRBD2. The CDR3 totals 16 residues. V trimming: 5 bases; J trimming: 4 bases; junction bases outside the gene matches: 9. The germline V gene encodes CDR1 KGHSH and CDR2 LQKENI. In DNA form, the CDR3 reads TGTGCCAGCTCAGCAATAGCGGGGTTCCTCACCGGGGAGCTGTTTTTT. Translated, it gives CASSAIAGFLTGELFF. The variable domain in full, completed from reference TRBV18 and TRBJ2-2, reads NAGVMQNPRHLVRRRGQEARLRCSPMKGHSHVYWYRQLPEEGLKFMVYLQKENIIDESGMPKERFSAEFPKEGPSILRIQQVVRGDSAAYFCASSAIAGFLTGELFFGEGSRLTVL.

With respect to this clone: Distinct nucleotide sequences in the sample also encode this CDR3. The V gene is TRBV27, the J gene TRBJ1-2; no clear D. Trimming shortened V by 2 bases and J by 2 bases, and 6 bases separated the two germline ends. The CDR3 consists of 13 residues. Germline V gene lookup returns CDR1 MNHEY and CDR2 SMNVEV (reference sequence). The DNA for the CDR3 is TGTGCCAGCAGTTTAACAGCCAACTATGGCTACACCTTC. Encoded protein: CASSLTANYGYTF.

This clone was seen just once. The CDR3 DNA reads TGTGCCAGCAGCTTTGTAGCGGGGGTCAACACAGATACGCAGTATTTT. Amino acid sequence: CASSFVAGVNTDTQYF. This chain uses TRBV7-9 with TRBJ2-3; 9 nucleotides match TRBD2. Per the germline V gene, CDR1 is SEHNR and CDR2 is FQNEAQ (reference sequence). The CDR3 has 16 residues. V dropped 3 bases and J dropped 2; count of bases not matched to a gene: 6.

This chain joins TRBV10-3 and TRBJ2-6; D perhaps matches TRBD1 (5 bases). The ends were cut back, 3 bases at V and 8 bases at J, with 14 bases in the middle. Germline loops: CDR1 ENHRY, CDR2 SYGVKD. This CDR3 region has 15 residues. CDR3 nucleotides: TGTGCCATCAGTGACTCGACAGTTTCTCCCAACGTCCTGACTTTC. Protein: CAISDSTVSPNVLTF.

This chain links TRBV10-3 with TRBJ2-3, with 9 bases identical to TRBD1. With V trimmed by 10 bases and J by 3 bases, 5 bases remained unmatched. From germline, CDR1 is ENHRY and CDR2 SYGVKD. This CDR3 comprises 13 residues. CDR3: CATAGTGTDTQYF. CDR3 sequence (DNA): TGTGCCACAGCCGGGACAGGGACAGATACGCAGTATTTT.

The chain employs TRBV7-3 and TRBJ1-2, with D tentatively TRBD1 (5 bases). The CDR3 sequence is 13 residues long. Trimming removed 3 bases from V and 1 base from J, with 6 bases in between. CDR1 is SGHTA, CDR2 FQGTGA, per germline. In DNA form, the CDR3 reads TGTGCCAGCAGCTTGGGGCTTAACTATGGCTACACCTTC. This codes for CASSLGLNYGYTF.